The 14 T cell receptor beta chains in this list originate from one sample, sequenced in a study of T cells in Graves' hyperthyroidism and ophthalmopathy. From RNA transcripts, TCR beta CDR3 regions were amplified. First-round RT-PCR with HTBI primers amplified the TCR CDR3 region. TCRdb reanalysed the multiplex PCR reads using MiXCR and keeps one entry per CDR3 protein. Among 540,000 or so distinct CDR3 sequences, approximately 14% were seen once, and the ten largest hold under 7.5%. Sequenced: blood. The receptors shown here come from a woman between 25 and 40 years old with Graves' hyperthyroidism.

This clonotype was seen repeatedly, ten times or more. J is TRBJ2-1 and V is TRBV5-1; TRBD2 agrees at 12 bases. V lost 5 bases and J lost 9; bases outside the gene matches: 15. The length of the CDR3 is 17 residues. Per germline, CDR1 SGHRS and CDR2 YFSETQ. The CDR3 nucleotides read TGCGCCAGCAGGGATCGACTAGCGGGAGACACAATGCGTGAGCAGTTCTTC. The encoded protein is CASRDRLAGDTMREQFF.

This clonotype occurred a few times. The genes are TRBV6-5 and TRBJ2-3; no clear D gene. The germline gives CDR1 MNHEY, CDR2 SVGAGI. The CDR3 is 15 amino acids. With 2 bases removed from V and 1 base from J, the gap between germline ends came to 10 bases. The DNA for the CDR3 is TGTGCCAGCAGTTACACTTTGGGTGGCACAGATACGCAGTATTTT. This gives the protein CASSYTLGGTDTQYF.

This clonotype appeared many times. The rearrangement links TRBV5-1 to TRBJ2-3, with 7 bases that match TRBD2. CDR1 and CDR2 from the germline V gene are SGHRS and YFSETQ. V shed 0 bases, J shed 2 bases, and the junction held 9 bases outside the gene matches. This CDR3 is 17 amino acids long. DNA for the CDR3: TGCGCCAGCAGCTTGGTCTGGCTAGCGGATATCACAGATACGCAGTATTTT. As protein: CASSLVWLADITDTQYF.

The CDR3 DNA is TGTGCCAGCAGTCTGTCGCGGGACAGGGGGCCATACGGGGAGCTGTTTTTT. Its protein is CASSLSRDRGPYGELFF. The chain recombines TRBV27 with TRBJ2-2; 12 nucleotides line up with TRBD1. The length of the CDR3 is 17 residues. The trim removed 5 bases at V and 7 bases at J, leaving 11 bases unmatched. Germline-derived CDR1 and CDR2 are MNHEY and SMNVEV (reference sequence).

This clonotype was counted ten times or more. CDR3 nucleotides: TGTGCCAGCAGCCACGGGCCTAACGAGCAGTACTTC. Residues: CASSHGPNEQYF. The genes are TRBV3-1 and TRBJ2-7; D uncertain. CDR1 and CDR2 from the germline V gene are LGHDT and YNNKEL (reference sequence). The CDR3 totals 12 residues. Trimming removed 3 bases from V and 5 bases from J, with 8 bases in between.

On this clonotype: A much larger clone lies a single base off, so this may be a read error. The V gene is TRBV7-9, the J gene TRBJ1-3; D is unclear. There are 15 residues in the CDR3. Germline values: CDR1 SEHNR, CDR2 FQNEAQ (reference sequence). The CDR3 protein is CASGLSSHSGNTIYF. Here the CDR3 DNA reads TGTGCCAGCGGCTTATCTTCACACTCTGGAAACACCATATATTTT.

In its sample, this clonotype was seen many times. The chain carries TRBV28 and TRBJ2-7; the match to TRBD2 covers 12 bases. The CDR3 runs 17 residues. With 1 base clipped from V and 4 bases from J, the junction kept 8 bases outside the gene matches. Per germline, CDR1 MDHEN and CDR2 SYDVKM. The CDR3 DNA reads as TGTGCCAGCAGTTTATACGTAGGGACTAGCGGGCAGTACGAGCAGTACTTC. Protein sequence: CASSLYVGTSGQYEQYF.

This clonotype was detected ten times or more. The chain uses TRBV6-2 or TRBV6-3 and TRBJ2-3; maybe TRBD2 (5 bases). CDR3 length equals 14 residues. Between the trimmed V and J ends, which lost 2 bases and 2 bases, there was a span of 8 bases. From germline, CDR1 is MNHEY and CDR2 SVGEGT. The CDR3 region is CASSYDRDTDTQYF. The CDR3 nucleotides read TGTGCCAGCAGTTACGATCGGGACACAGATACGCAGTATTTT.

This clonotype was counted at least ten times. The chain uses TRBV10-2 and TRBJ2-7; 11 nucleotides line up with TRBD2. CDR1 is WSHSY, CDR2 SAAADI, per germline. CDR3 length: 19 residues. The V and J ends lost 4 bases and 5 bases, in that order; junction bases with no gene match: 19. The CDR3 DNA reads TGCGCCAGCAGTGCTGGGACTAGCGGAGCCTCCTCGGGGATAGACGAGCAGTACTTC. This encodes CASSAGTSGASSGIDEQYF.

With regard to this clonotype: Just one base apart from a much larger clone, this may be a read error. The rearrangement joins TRBV27 to TRBJ1-2, with 7 nucleotides matching TRBD1. This CDR3 is built from 13 residues. CDR1 and CDR2 from the germline V gene are MNHEY and SMNVEV (reference sequence). Written as DNA, the CDR3 is TGTGCCAGCAGCCCCGGACAGGCCTATGGCCACACCTTC. Its protein is CASSPGQAYGHTF.

The table lists this clonotype with many counts. V and J are TRBV24-1 and TRBJ2-1; D is unresolved. The germline V and J ends were trimmed by 3 bases and 8 bases, with 16 bases remaining between them. The CDR3 has 15 amino acids. Per the germline V gene, CDR1 is KGHDR and CDR2 is SFDVKD. Here the CDR3 DNA reads TGTGCCACCAGTGATACGGCTCCCGGACGGGATGAGCAGTTCTTC. Translation gives CATSDTAPGRDEQFF.

This clonotype was detected a few times. The chain carries TRBV7-3 and TRBJ2-1, with a weak D call TRBD2 (6 bases). The CDR3 covers 15 residues. CDR1 SGHTA and CDR2 FQGTGA come from the germline V gene. The ends were cut back, 6 bases at V and 5 bases at J, with 17 bases in the middle. CDR3 region: CASSSDGSHNNEQFF. The CDR3 nucleotides read TGTGCCAGCAGTTCAGACGGGAGCCATAACAATGAGCAGTTCTTC.

This clonotype was counted between two and nine times. V and J are TRBV7-9 and TRBJ2-3; 8 bases are a match to TRBD2. Germline V CDR1 and CDR2: SEHNR, FQNEAQ (reference sequence). V was clipped by 5 bases and J by 13 bases; unmatched bases: 17. The CDR3 is made up of 15 amino acids. The CDR3 coding sequence is TGTGCCAGCAGCCCTGTTGGCACTAGCGGCGACCTCAAGTATTTT. Protein product: CASSPVGTSGDLKYF. Full variable domain (missing parts from reference TRBV7-9 and TRBJ2-3): DTGVSQNPRHKITKRGQNVTFRCDPISEHNRLYWYRQTLGQGPEFLTYFQNEAQLEKSRLLSDRFSAERPKGSFSTLEIQRTEQGDSAMYLCASSPVGTSGDLKYFGPGTRLTVL.

This rearrangement joins TRBV14 to TRBJ2-1; 13 nucleotides agree with TRBD2. Trimming at V came to 4 bases and at J to 10 bases, leaving 13 bases not matched to a gene. CDR3 size: 17 residues. Germline V gene lookup returns CDR1 SGHDN and CDR2 FVKESK. CDR3 sequence: CASSLTPRTSGSFEQFF. The CDR3 coding sequence is TGTGCCAGCAGCCTTACGCCCCGGACTAGCGGGAGTTTCGAGCAGTTCTTC. The whole variable domain, remainder taken from reference TRBV14 and TRBJ2-1, is EAGVTQFPSHSVIEKGQTVTLRCDPISGHDNLYWYRRVMGKEIKFLLHFVKESKQDESGMPNNRFLAERTGGTYSTLKVQPAELEDSGVYFCASSLTPRTSGSFEQFFGPGTRLTVL.